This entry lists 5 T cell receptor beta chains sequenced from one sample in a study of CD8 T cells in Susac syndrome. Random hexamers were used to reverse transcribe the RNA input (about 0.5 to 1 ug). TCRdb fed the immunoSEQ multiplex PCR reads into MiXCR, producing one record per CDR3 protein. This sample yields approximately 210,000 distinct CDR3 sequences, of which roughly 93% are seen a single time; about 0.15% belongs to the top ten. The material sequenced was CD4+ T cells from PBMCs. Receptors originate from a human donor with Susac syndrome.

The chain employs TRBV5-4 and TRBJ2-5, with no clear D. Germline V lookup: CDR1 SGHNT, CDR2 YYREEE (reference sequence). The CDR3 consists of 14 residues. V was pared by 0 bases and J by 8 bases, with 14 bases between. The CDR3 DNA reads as TGTGCCAGCAGCTTGGACAGTGAAGAGATAACCCAGTACTTC. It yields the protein CASSLDSEEITQYF.

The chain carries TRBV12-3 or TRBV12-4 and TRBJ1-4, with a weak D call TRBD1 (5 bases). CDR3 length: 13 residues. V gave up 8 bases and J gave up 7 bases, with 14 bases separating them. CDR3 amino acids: CASSGDFSEKLFF. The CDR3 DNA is TGTGCCAGCTCGGGGGATTTTAGTGAAAAACTGTTTTTT.

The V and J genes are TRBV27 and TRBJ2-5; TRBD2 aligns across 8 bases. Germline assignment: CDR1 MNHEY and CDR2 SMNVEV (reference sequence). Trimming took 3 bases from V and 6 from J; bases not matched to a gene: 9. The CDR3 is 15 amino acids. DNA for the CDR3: TGTGCCAGCAGTTTGGGGACTAGGGCTGAAAAGACCCAGTACTTC. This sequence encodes CASSLGTRAEKTQYF.

The CDR3 coding sequence is TGCGCCAGCAGCTTATTCGGGGTCCACGAGCAGTACTTC. Translation: CASSLFGVHEQYF. The chain carries TRBV5-1 and TRBJ2-7; TRBD2 is a possible D gene (5 bases). Germline V gene sequence: CDR1 SGHRS, CDR2 YFSETQ. V lost 2 bases, J lost 5 bases, and 11 bases lay in between. The CDR3 contains 13 residues.

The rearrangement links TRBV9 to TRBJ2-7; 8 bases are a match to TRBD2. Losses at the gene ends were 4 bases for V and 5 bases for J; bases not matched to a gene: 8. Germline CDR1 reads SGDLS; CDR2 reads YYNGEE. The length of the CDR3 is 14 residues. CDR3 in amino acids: CASSLGGAVDEQYF. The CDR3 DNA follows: TGTGCCAGCAGCCTCGGGGGGGCCGTAGACGAGCAGTACTTC.